These 27 T cell receptor beta chains share one sample of origin, sequenced in a study of tumor and adjacent non-tumor tissue in lung cancer. A modified ARM-PCR protocol with three rounds of nested PCR amplified TCRbeta. TCRdb analysed the multiplex PCR reads with MiXCR anew, one entry per CDR3 protein. Here the sample spans fewer than 90,000 distinct CDR3 sequences, around three quarters being singletons. The template was RNA from unsorted bulk tissue. The normal lung tissue was taken more than 3 cm from the tumor edge. The specimen was distant non-tumor lung tissue. The receptors were gathered from a woman in her forties or fifties with non-small cell lung cancer.

This clonotype is a singleton in its sample. This CDR3 fails to terminate in the conserved phenylalanine or tryptophan, so it likely reflects a read error. The chain recombines TRBV29-1 with TRBJ1-1; possibly TRBD1 for D (5 bases). CDR1 is SQVTM and CDR2 is ANQGSEA in the germline V gene. Trimming shortened V by 7 bases and J by 0 bases, and 15 bases separated the two germline ends. There are 14 residues in the CDR3. The CDR3 DNA is TGCAGCGGCACAGGCCTCGGGGTGAACACTGAAGCTTTCTCT. Protein product: CSGTGLGVNTEAFS.

Remarks on this clonotype: One end of the junction does not line up with germline, which may come from a read error. The chain joins TRBV29-1 to TRBJ1-2; 7 bases line up with TRBD1. The CDR3 spans 16 residues. The germline gives CDR1 SQVTM, CDR2 ANQGSEA. CDR3 residues: CSLRFTGALRGYGYTF. The CDR3 region has the DNA TGTAGCCTCCGTTTTACAGGGGCCCTAAGGGGCTACGGCTACACCTTC.

Notes on this clonotype: The junction departs from the called germline gene at one end, perhaps through a read error. The rearrangement links TRBV11-2 to TRBJ2-7; 7 nucleotides align to TRBD2. The CDR3 is 12 residues long. CDR1 and CDR2 (germline): SGHAT, FQNNGV. DNA for the CDR3: TGTGCCAGCAGCTTAAGCAGCGGGAAGCAGAATTTC. Translation: CASSLSSGKQNF.

The gene calls are TRBV4-1 and TRBJ2-2, with 8 bases that match TRBD2. The CDR3 sequence is 17 residues long. J lost 9 bases, V lost 0 bases, and 12 bases had no gene match. Germline values: CDR1 MGHRA, CDR2 YSYEKL. This CDR3 is CASSQEGAGAKTWELFF. CDR3 bases: TGCGCCAGCAGCCAAGAAGGAGCGGGAGCTAAAACCTGGGAGCTGTTTTTT.

The chain is built from TRBV12-3 or TRBV12-4 and TRBJ2-7; 8 bases match TRBD1. The CDR3 runs 12 residues. The CDR3 spells CMSRGQAYEQYF. The CDR3, as DNA: TGTATGAGCAGGGGACAGGCCTACGAGCAGTACTTC.

Ten or more counts support this clonotype. This chain connects TRBV24-1 to TRBJ2-3; 8 bases are shared with TRBD2. After removal of 4 bases from V and 5 bases from J, the junction contained 13 bases not matched to a gene. The germline gives CDR1 KGHDR, CDR2 SFDVKD. The CDR3 spans 17 residues. The CDR3 spells CATSDPSPEREIDTQYF. CDR3 DNA sequence: TGTGCCACCAGTGACCCAAGTCCTGAGCGGGAGATAGATACGCAGTATTTT.

The chain carries TRBV4-1 and TRBJ2-3; D is possibly TRBD1 (5 bases). CDR1 is MGHRA and CDR2 is YSYEKL in the germline V gene. This CDR3 region has 16 residues. V gave up 0 bases and J gave up 2 bases, with 12 bases separating them. In nucleotides, the CDR3 is TGCGCCAGCAGCCAAGATTTCGACAGTAACACAGATACGCAGTATTTT. Translating gives CASSQDFDSNTDTQYF.

A remark on this clonotype: A read error may explain this, as a much larger clone is one base away. Likely a read error: the CDR3 ends without its conserved phenylalanine or tryptophan. The chain has TRBV30 and TRBJ1-4; D not resolved. CDR1 is GTSNPN and CDR2 is SVGIG in the germline V gene (reference sequence). The CDR3 spans 14 residues. V shed 5 bases and J shed 6 bases, with 16 bases lying between them. The CDR3 DNA reads TGTGCCTGGGCCCGGGTCGGTTTTGATGAAAAACTGTTTTCT. It yields the protein CAWARVGFDEKLFS.

With respect to this clonotype: A much larger clone differs by one base, so this may be a read error. This likely comes from a read error, as the CDR3 has no conserved phenylalanine or tryptophan at its end. The chain joins TRBV14 to TRBJ1-2; D remains unclear. The CDR3 runs 12 residues. The germline V gene has CDR1 SGHDN and CDR2 FVKESK. Trimming took off 1 base at V and 5 bases at J, with 5 bases between the two ends. The CDR3 protein is CASSQGLYGYTL. CDR3 bases: TGTGCCAGCAGCCAAGGACTATATGGCTACACCTTA.

Remarks on this clonotype: The germline gene is not matched at one end of the junction; a read error may be the cause. V is TRBV12-3 or TRBV12-4 and J is TRBJ1-4; D possibly corresponds to TRBD1 (5 bases). This CDR3 is built from 14 residues. The CDR3: CASSPDSPLERLFF. CDR3 bases: TGTGCCAGTAGCCCCGACAGTCCCTTGGAAAGACTGTTTTTC.

This clonotype is labeled as large. The chain recombines TRBV12-3 or TRBV12-4 with TRBJ2-7, with 8 bases that match TRBD1. The CDR3 runs 12 residues. Losses at the gene ends were 6 bases for V and 2 bases for J; bases not matched to a gene: 0. CDR3 coding DNA: TGTGCCAGCAGGGGACAGGCCTACGAGCAGTACTTC. It translates to CASRGQAYEQYF.

A remark on this clonotype: Germline and junction disagree at one end, which may indicate a read error. J is TRBJ1-2 and V is TRBV6-5, with a weak D call TRBD1 (5 bases). This CDR3 region has 11 residues. The V gene's germline CDR1 is MNHEY and CDR2 SVGAGI. CDR3 DNA sequence: TGTGGCAGCAGGAGGGACCGTGGCTACACCTTC. This sequence encodes CGSRRDRGYTF.

As regards this clonotype: A junction end diverges from the germline sequence, so it may reflect a read error. This chain joins TRBV6-2 or TRBV6-3 and TRBJ2-5; D not resolved. From germline, CDR1 is MNHEY and CDR2 SVGEGT. The CDR3 loop spans 14 amino acids. CDR3 nucleotides: TGTGCCAACAGTTACGCGGCAGTCCGAGAGATCCAGTACTTC. As protein: CANSYAAVREIQYF.

On this clonotype: A much larger clone differs by one base, so this may be a read error. In DNA form, the CDR3 reads TGCAGAGCTAGTGGCCCCCCACAAGAGACCCAGTACTTC. Its protein is CRASGPPQETQYF. The chain couples TRBV20-1 to TRBJ2-5, with D hard to call. This CDR3 is 13 amino acids long. The V gene's germline CDR1 is DFQATT and CDR2 SNEGSKA (reference sequence).

This clonotype has just one count. The CDR3 sequence is CVNSLRQGSNIQYF. As DNA, the CDR3 is TGTGTCAACAGTTTGCGGCAGGGTTCGAACATTCAGTACTTC. The V call is TRBV12-3 or TRBV12-4, the J call TRBJ2-4, with a weak D call TRBD1 (5 bases). CDR3 length equals 14 residues.

This clonotype is judged medium-sized (0.01 to 0.1%). The chain is built from TRBV29-1 and TRBJ1-3; tentative D call: TRBD1 (6 bases). The ends were cut back, 3 bases at V and 4 bases at J, with 10 bases in the middle. The germline gives CDR1 SQVTM, CDR2 ANQGSEA. The CDR3 length is 13 residues. The CDR3 DNA follows: TGCAGCGTTGATTCCGGGGGCGGAAACACCATATATTTT. Its protein product is CSVDSGGGNTIYF. Full variable domain (rest looked up from reference TRBV29-1 and TRBJ1-3): SAVISQKPSRDICQRGTSLTIQCQVDSQVTMMFWYRQQPGQSLTLIATANQGSEATYESGFVIDKFPISRPNLTFSTLTVSNMSPEDSSIYLCSVDSGGGNTIYFGEGSWLTVV.

The chain employs TRBV12-3 or TRBV12-4 and TRBJ2-7; D is possibly TRBD1 (7 bases). The V gene lost 2 bases and the J gene lost 5 bases, with 19 bases spanning the gap. This CDR3 is built from 16 residues. DNA for the CDR3: TGTGCCAGCAGTTTAAGGTTTGTGACAGGGAGGCACGAGCAGTACTTC. Protein sequence: CASSLRFVTGRHEQYF.

Worth noting for this clonotype: No conserved phenylalanine or tryptophan is present at the end of the CDR3, so a read error is the likely explanation. This sequence joins TRBV6-1 and TRBJ2-2; 10 nucleotides agree with TRBD1. V gave up 4 bases and J gave up 3 bases; unmatched junction bases: 2. The CDR3 length is 15 residues. Germline CDR1 is MNHNS and CDR2 is SASEGT. The CDR3 region has the DNA TGTGCCAGCAGTGGCGGACAGGGGGACACCGGGGAGCTGTTTTGT. Amino acid sequence: CASSGGQGDTGELFC.

As to this clonotype: Germline is not matched at one junction end, which may reflect a read error. The chain joins TRBV10-2 to TRBJ2-7; no clear D gene. The CDR3 has 14 amino acids. The germline gives CDR1 WSHSY, CDR2 SAAADI. CDR3 amino acids: CASSGSDNFYEQYF. The CDR3 DNA is TGCGCCAGCAGTGGATCAGATAACTTTTACGAGCAATACTTC.

A note on this clonotype: A much larger clonotype is one base distant, so this may be a read error. This rearrangement joins TRBV4-2 to TRBJ1-1; the match to TRBD1 covers 7 bases. Germline lookup yields CDR1 LGHNA and CDR2 YNFKEQ. CDR3 length: 15 residues. CDR3 DNA sequence: TGTGTCAGCAGCCCGAGCTCCGACAGGGACGAAGACGCTTTCTTT. Residues: CVSSPSSDRDEDAFF.

About this clonotype itself: Its ends do not fully match the called genes, so a read error is possible. V usage is TRBV6-5 and J usage is TRBJ2-7, with TRBD1 as a possible D gene (6 bases). The germline V gene has CDR1 MNHEY and CDR2 SVGAGI. This CDR3 comprises 13 residues. As DNA, the CDR3 is TGTGCCAGCAGTCAATCAGGGGTCTACGATCAGCACTTC. Amino acid sequence: CASSQSGVYDQHF.

A note on this clonotype: Since a much larger clone is just one base distant, this may be a read error. The chain uses TRBV28 and TRBJ1-2; 7 nucleotides match TRBD1. V lost 7 bases to trimming and J lost 3 bases; unmatched junction nucleotides: 8. The germline V gene has CDR1 MDHEN and CDR2 SYDVKM. The CDR3 consists of 14 residues. CDR3 nucleotide sequence: TGTGCCAGCACCATCCCAAGGGGGCACTATGGCTACACCTTC. It codes for CASTIPRGHYGYTF.

Only a few counts were recorded for this clonotype. At one end the junction does not follow the germline gene, possibly because of a read error. This sequence joins TRBV11-2 and TRBJ2-7; no clear D. CDR3 length: 14 residues. Per germline, CDR1 SGHAT and CDR2 FQNNGV. The DNA for the CDR3 is TGTGCCAGCAGCCTGACGGGCATTGCCTACAAGCAGTACTTC. Its translation is CASSLTGIAYKQYF.

This chain connects TRBV6-2 or TRBV6-3 to TRBJ2-5; 11 bases line up with TRBD2. Germline V lookup: CDR1 MNHEY, CDR2 SVGEGT. The CDR3 has 15 amino acids. V shed 7 bases, J shed 7 bases, and the junction held 11 bases outside the gene matches. The CDR3 region has the DNA TGTGCCAGCACACCACTAGCGGGAGTGAAAGCGACCCAGTACTTC. Residues: CASTPLAGVKATQYF.

Details on this clonotype: The germline gene is not matched at one end of the junction; a read error may be the cause. The chain has TRBV10-2 and TRBJ1-1, with 8 bases aligning to TRBD1. In germline, CDR1 is WSHSY, CDR2 SAAADI. The CDR3 sequence is 16 residues long. CDR3: CASSPPPRGLRTEAFF. DNA for the CDR3: TGCGCCAGCAGTCCACCCCCCAGGGGGCTAAGGACTGAGGCTTTCTTT.

On this clonotype: One base away lies a much larger clone, so this may be a sequencing read error. The J gene is TRBJ1-2, the V gene TRBV20-1; weak D call: TRBD1 (5 bases). The V gene's germline CDR1 is DFQATT and CDR2 SNEGSKA (reference sequence). The CDR3 spans 14 residues. CDR3 nucleotide sequence: TGCACTGCTAGTACTGGGGGAGCTAACTATGGCTACACCTTC. Its translation: CTASTGGANYGYTF.

The chain couples TRBV29-1 to TRBJ1-4; weak D call: TRBD1 (5 bases). There are 15 residues in the CDR3. The V end was cut by 3 bases, the J end by 7 bases, with 18 bases between. The germline CDR1 and CDR2 sequences are SQVTM and ANQGSEA. The CDR3 reads CSVDANGQGCEKLFF. The CDR3 region has the DNA TGCAGCGTTGACGCCAATGGGCAGGGCTGTGAAAAACTGTTTTTT.